Below, 7 T cell receptor beta chains from the same sample are listed, as sequenced in a study of blood T cell repertoires in COVID-19. Only in-frame clones appear in the TCRdb table, and some are missing; sequencing was by immunoSEQ multiplex PCR. Counted here are 60,000 to 80,000 clones, around 86% occurring once; the ten biggest clones make up about 0.93%. What was sequenced was peripheral blood. Source of these receptors: a man in his sixties or seventies with acute or convalescent COVID-19.

The chain combines TRBV27 with TRBJ1-3; unclear D gene. The CDR3 loop spans 15 amino acids. Trimming took 2 bases from V and 4 from J, leaving 12 bases between them. The germline V gene encodes CDR1 MNHEY and CDR2 SMNVEV (reference sequence). CDR3 residues: CASSLMGSEGNTIYF. Written as DNA, the CDR3 is TGTGCCAGCAGTTTAATGGGCTCGGAAGGAAACACCATATATTTT.

This clone has just one count. The chain couples TRBV6-5 to TRBJ1-5, with TRBD1 matching 10 bases. The CDR3 covers 15 residues. V trimming: 5 bases; J trimming: 8 bases; junction bases outside the gene matches: 9. The germline gives CDR1 MNHEY, CDR2 SVGAGI. Here the CDR3 reads CASSTGTGDSKPQHF. The CDR3, as DNA: TGTGCCAGCAGTACCGGGACAGGGGATTCGAAGCCCCAGCATTTT.

This rearrangement joins TRBV5-1 to TRBJ2-5, with D unclear. The CDR3 is 13 residues long. Germline lookup yields CDR1 SGHRS and CDR2 YFSETQ. Trimming took off 5 bases at V and 4 bases at J, with 12 bases between the two ends. Here the CDR3 DNA reads TGCGCCAGCAGTTCTCAGGATGTAGAGACCCAGTACTTC. It encodes CASSSQDVETQYF. Supplemented by reference TRBV5-1 and TRBJ2-5, the full variable domain reads KAGVTQTPRYLIKTRGQQVTLSCSPISGHRSVSWYQQTPGQGLQFLFEYFSETQRNKGNFPGRFSGRQFSNSRSEMNVSTLELGDSALYLCASSSQDVETQYFGPGTRLLVL.

The genes are TRBV6-5 and TRBJ2-7, with TRBD2 as a possible D gene (5 bases). The V end lost 0 bases, the J end lost 1 base, and 7 bases lay between the germline ends. The CDR3 is 14 amino acids. The germline V gene has CDR1 MNHEY and CDR2 SVGAGI. CDR3 in DNA: TGTGCCAGCAGTTACTCGAGGAGGTCCTACGAGCAGTACTTC. Its protein product is CASSYSRRSYEQYF.

This sequence joins TRBV12-3 or TRBV12-4 and TRBJ1-2, with D possibly TRBD1 on 5 matching bases. This CDR3 contains 12 residues. V shed 3 bases and J shed 4 bases, with 6 bases lying between them. CDR3 sequence reads: CASSLTVYGYTF. The CDR3 coding sequence is TGTGCCAGCAGTTTGACAGTCTATGGCTACACCTTC.

This chain connects TRBV7-2 to TRBJ2-1; D is uncertain. Germline V gene sequence: CDR1 SGHTA, CDR2 FQGNSA. The CDR3 runs to 13 residues. Trimming pared 5 bases from V and 9 bases from J, leaving 14 bases between. The CDR3 DNA sequence: TGTGCCAGCAGCCGCCCCTCGTTACTTGAGCAGTTCTTC. Protein product: CASSRPSLLEQFF.

The chain recombines TRBV19 with TRBJ1-2; TRBD1 matches 7 bases. Losses at the gene ends were 11 bases for V and 4 bases for J; bases not matched to a gene: 13. This CDR3 comprises 14 residues. CDR1 and CDR2 from the germline V gene are LNHDA and SQIVND (reference sequence). CDR3 loop: CASTATGQGYGYTF. The CDR3 nucleotides are TGTGCCTCCACGGCGACAGGGCAGGGCTATGGCTACACCTTC.